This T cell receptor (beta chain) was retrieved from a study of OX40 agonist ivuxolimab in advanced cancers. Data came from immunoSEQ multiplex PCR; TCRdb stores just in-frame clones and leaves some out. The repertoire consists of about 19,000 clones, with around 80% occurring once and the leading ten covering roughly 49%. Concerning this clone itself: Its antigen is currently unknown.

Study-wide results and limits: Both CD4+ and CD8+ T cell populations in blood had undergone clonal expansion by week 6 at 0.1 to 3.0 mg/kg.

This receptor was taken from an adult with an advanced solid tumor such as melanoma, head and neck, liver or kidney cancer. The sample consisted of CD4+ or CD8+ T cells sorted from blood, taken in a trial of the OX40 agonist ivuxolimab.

Here the CDR3 DNA reads TGTGCCAGCAGCTTAAAACTAGCGTCGGATGAGCAGTTCTTC. Amino acids: CASSLKLASDEQFF. The V call is TRBV5-4, the J call TRBJ2-1, with 7 bases matching TRBD2. Per germline, CDR1 SGHNT and CDR2 YYREEE (reference sequence). The CDR3 is 14 residues long. V shed 2 bases and J 8 bases; nucleotides not matched to a gene: 7.